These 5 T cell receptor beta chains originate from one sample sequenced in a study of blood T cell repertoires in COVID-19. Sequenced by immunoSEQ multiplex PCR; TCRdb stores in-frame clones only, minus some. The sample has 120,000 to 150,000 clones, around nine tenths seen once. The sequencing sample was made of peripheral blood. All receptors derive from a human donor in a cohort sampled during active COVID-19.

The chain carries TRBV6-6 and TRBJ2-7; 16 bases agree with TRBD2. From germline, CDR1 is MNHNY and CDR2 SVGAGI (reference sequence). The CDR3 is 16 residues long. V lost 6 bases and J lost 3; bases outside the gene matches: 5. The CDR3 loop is CASSVGLAGGIYEQYF. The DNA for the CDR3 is TGTGCCAGCAGCGTGGGACTAGCGGGGGGGATCTACGAGCAGTACTTC.

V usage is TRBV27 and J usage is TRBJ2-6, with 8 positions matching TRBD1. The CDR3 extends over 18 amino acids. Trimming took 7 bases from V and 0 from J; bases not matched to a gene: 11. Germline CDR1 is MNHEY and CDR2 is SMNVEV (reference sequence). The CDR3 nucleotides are TGTGCCAGCACCATACAGGGGGGTGGACCCTCTGGGGCCAACGTCCTGACTTTC. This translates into CASTIQGGGPSGANVLTF.

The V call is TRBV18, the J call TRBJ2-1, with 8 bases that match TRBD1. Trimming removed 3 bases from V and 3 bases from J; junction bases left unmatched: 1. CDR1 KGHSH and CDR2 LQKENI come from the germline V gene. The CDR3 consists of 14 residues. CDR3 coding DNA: TGTGCCAGCTCACCCGGACAGGGCTACAATGAGCAGTTCTTC. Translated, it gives CASSPGQGYNEQFF.

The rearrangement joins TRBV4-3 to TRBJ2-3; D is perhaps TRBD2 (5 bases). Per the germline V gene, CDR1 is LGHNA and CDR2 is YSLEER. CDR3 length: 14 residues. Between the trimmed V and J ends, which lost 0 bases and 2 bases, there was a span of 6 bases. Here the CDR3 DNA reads TGCGCCAGCAGCCAAGAAGACTACACAGATACGCAGTATTTT. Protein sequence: CASSQEDYTDTQYF.

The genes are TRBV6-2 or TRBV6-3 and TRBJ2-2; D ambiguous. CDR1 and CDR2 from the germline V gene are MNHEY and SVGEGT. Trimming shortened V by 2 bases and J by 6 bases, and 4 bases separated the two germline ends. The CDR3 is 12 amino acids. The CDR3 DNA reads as TGTGCCAGCAGTTACGAGCCCGGGGAGCTGTTTTTT. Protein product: CASSYEPGELFF.